This T cell receptor beta chain was recovered during a study of tumor-infiltrating lymphocytes in localized non-small cell lung cancer. Overall study context: The cohort mixed smokers and never-smokers, several histologies, and some post-neoadjuvant-chemotherapy samples. From each patient, both tumor and uninvolved lung, non-adjacent to tumor, were sampled. Study outcomes and limitations: T-cell fraction did not differ between immunotypes IM1 and IM2.

This clone was recorded once. The antigen remains unidentified. TCRdb's copy holds only in-frame clones and misses some; the assay was immunoSEQ multiplex PCR. The sample has 20,000 to 25,000 clones, 80% seen once. V shed 3 bases and J 9 bases; nucleotides not matched to a gene: 3. The CDR3 has 12 residues. Germline V gene sequence: CDR1 SGDLS, CDR2 YYNGEE. The sequence came from a human donor with non-small cell lung cancer. The chain recombines TRBV9 with TRBJ2-1, with 7 positions matching TRBD2. Sequencing input: lung tumor tissue. The CDR3: CASSGTRIEQFF. In DNA form, the CDR3 reads TGTGCCAGCAGCGGGACTAGGATTGAGCAGTTCTTC.